One T cell receptor (beta chain) is described in this entry. This sample was included in a study of blood T cell repertoires in COVID-19. The wider study: T cells, B-cell-depleted T cells, or PBMCs supplied cDNA or gDNA.

The repertoire was sequenced with immunoSEQ multiplex PCR; TCRdb's copy has only in-frame clones and lacks some. The data show about 87,000 clones, approximately 83% seen once. CDR3 length: 13 residues. V dropped 6 bases and J dropped 3 bases, with 11 bases sitting between them. The germline CDR1 and CDR2 sequences are SNHLY and FYNNEI. The sequence was collected from a woman between 65 and 79 years old with acute or convalescent COVID-19. V gene TRBV2 combines with J gene TRBJ1-2; maybe TRBD1 (5 bases). The sequencing input was peripheral blood. The CDR3 DNA is TGTGCCAGCAGGGGGGGTAGCGACTATGGCTACACCTTC. It encodes CASRGGSDYGYTF.